The entry that follows covers one T cell receptor (beta chain) sequence. Its antigen is not known. PCR primers comprised 60 Vbeta and 13 Jbeta primers. Data came from immunoSEQ multiplex PCR; TCRdb stores just in-frame clones and leaves some out. The sample records around 190,000 clones, about 80% being singletons. This specimen belongs to a study of cytomegalovirus exposure and HLA in healthy donors. Whole-study findings and limits: Cytomegalovirus association was listed for about 180 TCR beta chains.

Though probably carrying unrecorded immune exposures, donors were nominally healthy at sampling. J lost 6 bases, V lost 5 bases, and 6 bases had no gene match. The CDR3 contains 13 residues. Germline CDR1 MNHEY, CDR2 SVGAGI. Sequencing used PBMCs. The rearrangement joins TRBV6-5 to TRBJ1-1; 7 bases line up with TRBD1. This TCR derives from a middle-aged woman in good health and CMV-seronegative. The CDR3 protein is CASSEGQPPEAFF. In DNA form, the CDR3 reads TGTGCCAGCAGTGAGGGACAGCCTCCTGAAGCTTTCTTT.